This entry concerns a single T cell receptor beta chain. The sample belongs to a study of blood T cell repertoires in COVID-19. Germline CDR1 reads SGHTA; CDR2 reads FQGNSA. This CDR3 has 12 amino acids. Trimming took 5 bases from V and 9 from J, leaving 13 bases between them. The table came from immunoSEQ multiplex PCR; TCRdb's copy has only in-frame clones and leaves some out. The table has more than 95,000 clones, about 88% seen once. The sample was peripheral blood. The sequence was obtained from a woman older than 75 with acute or convalescent COVID-19. This sequence joins TRBV7-2 and TRBJ2-5; D gene unclear. The CDR3 bases are TGTGCCAGCAGCCCCCAACTCCCACCCCAGTACTTC. Residues: CASSPQLPPQYF. The full variable domain, in which reference TRBV7-2 and TRBJ2-5 provide the parts outside the CDR3, is GAGVSQSPSNKVTEKGKDVELRCDPISGHTALYWYRQSLGQGLEFLIYFQGNSAPDKSGLPSDRFSAERTGGSVSTLTIQRTQQEDSAVYLCASSPQLPPQYFGPGTRLLVL.